These 14 T cell receptor beta chains originate from one sample sequenced in a study of CD8+CD57+ T cells in acquired aplastic anemia. For CDR3 and TCR beta VDJ profiling, genomic DNA was the template used. Each CDR3 protein gets one entry after TCRdb re-called the reads with MiXCR. The table lists roughly 160,000 distinct CDR3 sequences, 50% to 75% of them singletons. Material for sequencing was sorted CD4+, CD8+, or CD8+CD57+ T cells (not recorded which) from PBMCs. The receptors come from a human donor in good health.

This clonotype has ten or more counts. The J gene is TRBJ2-3, the V gene TRBV9; D may be TRBD1 or TRBD2 (6 bases each). The CDR3 has 16 residues. Trimming removed 0 bases from V and 1 base from J, with 12 bases in between. Germline loops: CDR1 SGDLS, CDR2 YYNGEE. The CDR3 sequence: CASSVEAGHGTDTQYF. In DNA, the CDR3 is TGTGCCAGCAGCGTAGAGGCGGGACACGGCACAGATACGCAGTATTTT.

This sequence joins TRBV7-9 and TRBJ2-5; D is uncertain. The CDR3 has 12 residues. Germline V gives CDR1 SEHNR, CDR2 FQNEAQ (reference sequence). Trimming left V 3 bases short and J 5 bases short, with 7 bases between. The CDR3 DNA is TGTGCCAGCAGCTTTCAAAGGGAGACCCAGTACTTC. Protein product: CASSFQRETQYF.

J is TRBJ1-5 and V is TRBV20-1, with 10 nucleotides matching TRBD1. The length of the CDR3 is 13 residues. CDR1 is DFQATT and CDR2 is SNEGSKA in the germline V gene (reference sequence). Trimming took 6 bases from V and 5 from J; bases not matched to a gene: 4. CDR3 coding DNA: TGCAGTGCGGCCGGGACAGGGGATCAGCCCCAGCATTTT. Amino acid sequence: CSAAGTGDQPQHF.

The chain uses TRBV6-5 and TRBJ1-2; no reliable D call. Germline values: CDR1 MNHEY, CDR2 SVGAGI. There are 15 residues in the CDR3. Between the trimmed V and J ends, which lost 1 base and 4 bases, there was a span of 13 bases. CDR3 residues: CASSYLPGSGYGYTF. The CDR3 DNA reads TGTGCCAGCAGTTACTTGCCGGGGTCCGGCTATGGCTACACCTTC.

This clonotype occurred many times. The chain employs TRBV29-1 and TRBJ2-1; 12 bases agree with TRBD2. Looked up from germline, CDR1 is SQVTM and CDR2 is ANQGSEA. After removal of 7 bases from V and 6 bases from J, the junction contained 7 bases not matched to a gene. The CDR3 contains 14 residues. For the CDR3, the DNA is TGCAGCGGAGAGACTAGCGGGAGACCCAATGAGCAGTTCTTC. This translates into CSGETSGRPNEQFF.

This clonotype was seen many times. The chain has TRBV6-2 or TRBV6-3 and TRBJ2-7; D call uncertain. This CDR3 has 12 amino acids. The germline V and J ends were trimmed by 8 bases and 2 bases, with 10 bases remaining between them. Germline CDR1 MNHEY, CDR2 SVGEGT. The CDR3 is CASSPLAYEQYF. The CDR3 DNA reads as TGTGCCAGCTCCCCGCTCGCCTACGAGCAGTACTTC.

V gene TRBV20-1 combines with J gene TRBJ1-2; 7 bases are a match to TRBD1. Germline CDR1 is DFQATT and CDR2 is SNEGSKA (reference sequence). This CDR3 region has 14 residues. V lost 6 bases to trimming and J lost 2 bases; unmatched junction nucleotides: 9. In DNA form, the CDR3 reads TGCAGTGCACTCGGGACAGCTTCAAACTATGGCTACACCTTC. It yields the protein CSALGTASNYGYTF.

In its sample, this clonotype was seen a few times. The chain uses TRBV7-2 and TRBJ2-7; D is tentatively TRBD1 or TRBD2 (5 bases each). CDR1 SGHTA and CDR2 FQGNSA come from the germline V gene. The CDR3 is 14 amino acids. The V end was cut by 5 bases, the J end by 3 bases, with 14 bases between. CDR3 protein: CASSPGSGDYEQYF. The DNA for the CDR3 is TGTGCCAGCAGCCCAGGGAGTGGGGACTACGAGCAGTACTTC.

This chain connects TRBV7-9 to TRBJ2-7; 7 nucleotides match TRBD1. The CDR3 runs to 15 residues. Trimming cost V 2 bases and J 1 base; bases outside gene matches: 5. Germline V lookup: CDR1 SEHNR, CDR2 FQNEAQ (reference sequence). CDR3 bases: TGTGCCAGCAGCTTAATGTCAGGGGGTTCCTACGAGCAGTACTTC. Residues: CASSLMSGGSYEQYF.

In this sample, this clonotype turned up a few times. V usage is TRBV29-1 and J usage is TRBJ1-1; D is perhaps TRBD1 (5 bases). CDR3 length: 13 residues. V was pared by 1 base and J by 5 bases, with 11 bases between. CDR1 SQVTM and CDR2 ANQGSEA come from the germline V gene. The chain's CDR3 is CSVEVGARTEAFF. In nucleotides, the CDR3 is TGCAGCGTTGAAGTCGGGGCGAGGACTGAAGCTTTCTTT.

Turning to this clonotype: A much larger clone differs by one base, so this may be a read error. The rearrangement uses TRBV4-2 and TRBJ1-1; no definite D call. Germline CDR1 and CDR2: LGHNA and YNFKEQ. The CDR3 extends over 14 amino acids. The CDR3 region has the DNA TGTGCCAGCAGCCAAGATGAGGCGGGAGTGGAGGCTTCCTTT. The encoded protein is CASSQDEAGVEASF.

Remarks on this clonotype: One base away lies a much larger clone, so this may be a sequencing read error. The CDR3 nucleotides are TGCAGCGCCGGGAGGGGGGGGGGAGAGACCCAGTACTTC. Protein sequence: CSAGRGGGETQYF. The chain employs TRBV29-1 and TRBJ2-5; 8 bases align to TRBD2. CDR3 length: 13 amino acids. The germline CDR1 and CDR2 sequences are SQVTM and ANQGSEA. Unmatched junction bases numbered 8, after V lost 7 bases and J lost 4 bases.

The chain is built from TRBV20-1 and TRBJ2-3, with 8 bases lining up with TRBD1. CDR3 size: 14 residues. V trimming: 4 bases; J trimming: 5 bases; junction bases outside the gene matches: 8. CDR1 is DFQATT and CDR2 is SNEGSKA in the germline V gene (reference sequence). The CDR3 coding sequence is TGCAGTGCTATCAGGGGGCCGGACGGAGATACGCAGTATTTT. This sequence encodes CSAIRGPDGDTQYF.

The rearrangement joins TRBV15 to TRBJ1-2, with TRBD1 matching over 12 bases. This CDR3 comprises 14 residues. After removal of 3 bases from V and 5 bases from J, the junction contained 1 base not matched to a gene. The V gene's germline CDR1 is LNHNV and CDR2 YYDKDF (reference sequence). The CDR3 DNA reads as TGTGCCACCAGCAGGGGACAGGGGGCATATGGCTACACCTTC. It translates to CATSRGQGAYGYTF.